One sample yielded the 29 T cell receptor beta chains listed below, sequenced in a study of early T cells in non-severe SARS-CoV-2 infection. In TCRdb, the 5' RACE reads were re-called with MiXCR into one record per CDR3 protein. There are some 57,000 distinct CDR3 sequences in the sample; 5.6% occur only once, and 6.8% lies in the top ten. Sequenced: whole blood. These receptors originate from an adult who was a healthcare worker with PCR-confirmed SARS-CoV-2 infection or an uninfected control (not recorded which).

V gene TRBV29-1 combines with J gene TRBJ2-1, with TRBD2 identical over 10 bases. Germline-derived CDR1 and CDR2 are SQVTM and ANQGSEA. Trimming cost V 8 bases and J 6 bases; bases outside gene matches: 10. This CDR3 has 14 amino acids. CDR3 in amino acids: CSTSQRGGVNEQFF. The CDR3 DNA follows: TGCAGCACAAGTCAGCGGGGGGGCGTCAATGAGCAGTTCTTC.

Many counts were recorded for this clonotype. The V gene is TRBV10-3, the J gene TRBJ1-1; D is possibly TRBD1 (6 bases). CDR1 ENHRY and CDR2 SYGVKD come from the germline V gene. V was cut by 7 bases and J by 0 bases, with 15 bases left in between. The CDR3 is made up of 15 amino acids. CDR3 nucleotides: TGTGCCATCATCACCCGAAGGGGGGTGAACACTGAAGCTTTCTTT. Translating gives CAIITRRGVNTEAFF.

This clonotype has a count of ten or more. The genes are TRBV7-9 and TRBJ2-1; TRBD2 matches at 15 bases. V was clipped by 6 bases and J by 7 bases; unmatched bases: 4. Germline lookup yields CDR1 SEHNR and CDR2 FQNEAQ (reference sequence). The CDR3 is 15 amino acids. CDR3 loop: CASSSGTSGGNEQFF. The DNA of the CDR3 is TGTGCCAGCAGTTCCGGGACTAGCGGGGGGAATGAGCAGTTCTTC. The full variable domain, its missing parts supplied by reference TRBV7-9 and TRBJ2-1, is DTGVSQNPRHKITKRGQNVTFRCDPISEHNRLYWYRQTLGQGPEFLTYFQNEAQLEKSRLLSDRFSAERPKGSFSTLEIQRTEQGDSAMYLCASSSGTSGGNEQFFGPGTRLTVL.

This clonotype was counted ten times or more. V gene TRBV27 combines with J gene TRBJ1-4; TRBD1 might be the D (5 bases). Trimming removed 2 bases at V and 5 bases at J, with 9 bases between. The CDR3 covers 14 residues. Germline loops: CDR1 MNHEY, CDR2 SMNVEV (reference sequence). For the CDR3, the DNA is TGTGCCAGCAGTTTACCGGGGGTAAATGAAAAACTGTTTTTT. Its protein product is CASSLPGVNEKLFF.

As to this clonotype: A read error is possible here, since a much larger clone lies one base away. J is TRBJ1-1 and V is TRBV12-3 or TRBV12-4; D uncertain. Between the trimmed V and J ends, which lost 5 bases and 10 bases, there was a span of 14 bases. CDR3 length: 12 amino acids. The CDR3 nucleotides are TGTGCCAGCAGTATCACGATCCCTGGAGCTTTCTTT. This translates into CASSITIPGAFF.

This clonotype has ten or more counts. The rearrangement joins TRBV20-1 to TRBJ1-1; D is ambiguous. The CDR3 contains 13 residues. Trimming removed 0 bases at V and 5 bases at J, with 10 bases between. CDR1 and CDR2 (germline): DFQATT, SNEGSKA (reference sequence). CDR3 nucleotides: TGCAGTGCTAGAGACCCCCTCGGGACTGAAGCTTTCTTT. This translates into CSARDPLGTEAFF.

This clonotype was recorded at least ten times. The CDR3 loop reads CASSFGTSGHGEQFF. CDR3 coding DNA: TGTGCCAGCAGTTTCGGGACTAGCGGGCACGGTGAGCAGTTCTTC. The chain combines TRBV6-2 or TRBV6-3 with TRBJ2-1, with TRBD2 matching over 12 bases. The germline CDR1 and CDR2 sequences are MNHEY and SVGEGT. The V segment lost 4 bases and the J segment 9 bases; nucleotides outside the gene matches: 7. The length of the CDR3 is 15 residues.

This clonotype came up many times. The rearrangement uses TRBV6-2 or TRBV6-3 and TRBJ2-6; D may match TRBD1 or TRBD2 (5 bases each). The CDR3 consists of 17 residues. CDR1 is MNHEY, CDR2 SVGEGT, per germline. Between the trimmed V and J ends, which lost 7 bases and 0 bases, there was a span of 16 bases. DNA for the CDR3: TGTGCCAGCATCCAAGCGGCAGGGAGCTCTGGGGCCAACGTCCTGACTTTC. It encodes CASIQAAGSSGANVLTF.

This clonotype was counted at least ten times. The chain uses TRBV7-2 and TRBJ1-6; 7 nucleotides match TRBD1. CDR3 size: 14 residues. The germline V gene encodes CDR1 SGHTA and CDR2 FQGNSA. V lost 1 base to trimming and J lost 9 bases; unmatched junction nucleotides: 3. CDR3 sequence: CASSLDRGFSPLHF. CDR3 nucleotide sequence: TGTGCCAGCAGCTTAGACAGGGGTTTTTCACCCCTCCACTTT.

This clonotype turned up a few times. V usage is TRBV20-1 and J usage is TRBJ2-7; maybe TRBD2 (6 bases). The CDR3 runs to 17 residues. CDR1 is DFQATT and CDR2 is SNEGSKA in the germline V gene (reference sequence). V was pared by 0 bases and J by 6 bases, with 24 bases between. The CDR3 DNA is TGCAGTGCTAGAGATCGGGTGGGCGGACTAAACCCCCTCGAGCAGTACTTC. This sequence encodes CSARDRVGGLNPLEQYF.

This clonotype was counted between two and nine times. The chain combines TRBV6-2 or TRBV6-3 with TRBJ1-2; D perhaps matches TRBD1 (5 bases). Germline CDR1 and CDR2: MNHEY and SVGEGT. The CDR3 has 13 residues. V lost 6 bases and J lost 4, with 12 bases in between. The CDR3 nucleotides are TGTGCCAGCAGACTGGACGGGGCCTATGGCTACACCTTC. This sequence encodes CASRLDGAYGYTF.

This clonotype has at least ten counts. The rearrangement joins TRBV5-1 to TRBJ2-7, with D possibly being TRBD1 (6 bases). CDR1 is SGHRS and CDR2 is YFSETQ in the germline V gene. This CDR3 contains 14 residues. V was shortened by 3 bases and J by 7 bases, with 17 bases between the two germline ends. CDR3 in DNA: TGCGCCAGCAGCTCCTGGACAGCGAACTGGGAGCAGTACTTC. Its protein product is CASSSWTANWEQYF.

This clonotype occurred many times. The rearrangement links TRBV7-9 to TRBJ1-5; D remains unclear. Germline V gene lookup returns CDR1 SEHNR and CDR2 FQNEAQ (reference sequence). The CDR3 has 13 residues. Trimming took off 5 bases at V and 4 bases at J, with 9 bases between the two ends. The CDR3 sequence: CASSQDGNQPQHF. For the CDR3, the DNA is TGTGCCAGCAGCCAAGACGGGAATCAGCCCCAGCATTTT.

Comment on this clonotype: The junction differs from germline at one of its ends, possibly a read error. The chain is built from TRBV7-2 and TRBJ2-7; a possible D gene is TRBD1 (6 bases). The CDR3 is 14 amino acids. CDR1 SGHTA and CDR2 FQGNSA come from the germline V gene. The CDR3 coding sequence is TGTGTCAGCAGAACCGGGACAAGGTCTGGCGAGCAGTACTTC. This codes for CVSRTGTRSGEQYF. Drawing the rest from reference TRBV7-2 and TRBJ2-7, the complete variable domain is GAGVSQSPSNKVTEKGKDVELRCDPISGHTALYWYRQSLGQGLEFLIYFQGNSAPDKSGLPSDRFSAERTGGSVSTLTIQRTQQEDSAVYLCVSRTGTRSGEQYFGPGTRLTVT.

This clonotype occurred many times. The CDR3 reads CASSAGLAGASEQYF. As DNA, the CDR3 is TGCGCCAGCAGCGCCGGACTAGCGGGAGCGAGCGAGCAGTACTTC. The rearrangement links TRBV5-1 to TRBJ2-7; 13 nucleotides align to TRBD2. The CDR3 extends over 15 amino acids. V shed 4 bases, J shed 6 bases, and the junction held 7 bases outside the gene matches. Germline CDR1 is SGHRS and CDR2 is YFSETQ.

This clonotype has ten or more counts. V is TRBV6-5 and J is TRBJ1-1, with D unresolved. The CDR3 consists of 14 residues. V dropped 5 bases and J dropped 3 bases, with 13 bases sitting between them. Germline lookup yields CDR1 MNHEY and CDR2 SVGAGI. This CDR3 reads CASSTGGRHTEAFF. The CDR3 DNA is TGTGCCAGCAGTACTGGTGGCAGACACACTGAAGCTTTCTTT.

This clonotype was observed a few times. CDR3 nucleotides: TGCGCCAGCAGCTCAGGGACCTCTCGGAGCACTGAAGCTTTCTTT. This gives the protein CASSSGTSRSTEAFF. J is TRBJ1-1 and V is TRBV5-1, with a tentative D call TRBD1 (5 bases). V lost 3 bases and J 4 bases, leaving 16 bases between the germline ends. CDR3 size: 15 residues. The germline gives CDR1 SGHRS, CDR2 YFSETQ.

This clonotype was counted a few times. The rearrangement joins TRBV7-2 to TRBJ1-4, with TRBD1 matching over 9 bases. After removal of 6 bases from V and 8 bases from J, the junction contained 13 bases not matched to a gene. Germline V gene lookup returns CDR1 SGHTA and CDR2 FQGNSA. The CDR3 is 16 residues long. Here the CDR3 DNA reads TGTGCCAGCAGTCCCCGCCGGACAGGGGTGAAGGAAAAACTGTTTTTT. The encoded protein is CASSPRRTGVKEKLFF.

The CDR3 here is CASSSYTGLAGTSDTQYF. Written as DNA, the CDR3 is TGTGCCAGTAGTTCTTATACGGGACTAGCGGGTACTTCAGATACGCAGTATTTT. The chain links TRBV19 to TRBJ2-3, with 12 bases aligning to TRBD2. The CDR3 extends over 18 amino acids. Trimming cost V 5 bases and J 4 bases; bases outside gene matches: 13. The germline gives CDR1 LNHDA, CDR2 SQIVND (reference sequence).

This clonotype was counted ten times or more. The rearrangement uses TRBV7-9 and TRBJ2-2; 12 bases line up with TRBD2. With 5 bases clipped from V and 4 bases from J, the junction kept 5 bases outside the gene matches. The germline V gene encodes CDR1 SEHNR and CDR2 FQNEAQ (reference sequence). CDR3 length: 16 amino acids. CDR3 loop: CASSPTSGGGTGELFF. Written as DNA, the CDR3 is TGTGCCAGCAGCCCGACTAGCGGGGGAGGCACCGGGGAGCTGTTTTTT.

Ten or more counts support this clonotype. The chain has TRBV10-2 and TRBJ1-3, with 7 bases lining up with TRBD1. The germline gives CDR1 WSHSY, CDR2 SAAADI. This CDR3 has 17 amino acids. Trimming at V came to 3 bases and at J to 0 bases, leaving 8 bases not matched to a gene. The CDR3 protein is CASSDPGRTGSGNTIYF. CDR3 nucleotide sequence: TGCGCCAGCAGTGATCCCGGTAGGACAGGCTCTGGAAACACCATATATTTT.

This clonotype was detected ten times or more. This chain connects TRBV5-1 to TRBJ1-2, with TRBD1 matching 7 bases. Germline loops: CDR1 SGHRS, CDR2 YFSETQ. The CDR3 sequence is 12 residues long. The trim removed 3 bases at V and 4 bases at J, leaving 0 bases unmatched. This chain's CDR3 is CASSWDSYGYTF. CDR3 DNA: TGCGCCAGCAGCTGGGACAGCTATGGCTACACCTTC.

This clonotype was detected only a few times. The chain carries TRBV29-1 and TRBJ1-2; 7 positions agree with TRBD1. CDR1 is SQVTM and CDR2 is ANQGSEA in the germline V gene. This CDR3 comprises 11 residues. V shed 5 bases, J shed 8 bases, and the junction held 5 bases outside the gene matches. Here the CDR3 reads CSVLGGAGYTF. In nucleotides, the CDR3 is TGCAGCGTTCTAGGGGGCGCAGGCTACACCTTC.

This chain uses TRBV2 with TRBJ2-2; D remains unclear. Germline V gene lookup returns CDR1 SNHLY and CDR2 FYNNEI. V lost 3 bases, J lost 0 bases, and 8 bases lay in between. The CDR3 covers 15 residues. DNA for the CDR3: TGTGCCAGCAGTGACGTCAGGCCGAACACCGGGGAGCTGTTTTTT. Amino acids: CASSDVRPNTGELFF.

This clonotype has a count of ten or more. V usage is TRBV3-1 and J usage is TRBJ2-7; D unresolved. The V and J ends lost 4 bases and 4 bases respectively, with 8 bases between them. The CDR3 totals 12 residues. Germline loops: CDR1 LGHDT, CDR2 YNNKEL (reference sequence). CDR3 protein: CASSPFGYEQYF. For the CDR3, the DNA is TGTGCCAGCAGCCCGTTTGGTTACGAGCAGTACTTC.

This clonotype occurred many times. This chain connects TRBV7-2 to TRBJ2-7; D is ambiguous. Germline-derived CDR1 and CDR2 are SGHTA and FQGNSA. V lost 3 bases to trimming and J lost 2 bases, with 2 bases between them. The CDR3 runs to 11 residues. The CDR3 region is CASSLPYEQYF. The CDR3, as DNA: TGTGCCAGCAGCTTGCCCTACGAGCAGTACTTC.

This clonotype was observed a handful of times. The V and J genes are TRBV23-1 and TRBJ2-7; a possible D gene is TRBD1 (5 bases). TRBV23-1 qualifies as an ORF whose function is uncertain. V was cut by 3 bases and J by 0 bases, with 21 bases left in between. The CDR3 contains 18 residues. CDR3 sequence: CASSHYPGSARSSYEQYF. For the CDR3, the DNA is TGCGCCAGCAGTCATTACCCAGGGTCGGCCAGGAGCTCCTACGAGCAGTACTTC.

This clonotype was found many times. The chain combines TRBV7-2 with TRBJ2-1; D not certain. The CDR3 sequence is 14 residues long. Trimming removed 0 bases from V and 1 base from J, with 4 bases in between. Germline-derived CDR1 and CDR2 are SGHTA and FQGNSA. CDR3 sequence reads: CASSLAASYNEQFF. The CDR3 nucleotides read TGTGCCAGCAGCTTAGCGGCTTCCTACAATGAGCAGTTCTTC. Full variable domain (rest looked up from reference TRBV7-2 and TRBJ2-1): GAGVSQSPSNKVTEKGKDVELRCDPISGHTALYWYRQSLGQGLEFLIYFQGNSAPDKSGLPSDRFSAERTGGSVSTLTIQRTQQEDSAVYLCASSLAASYNEQFFGPGTRLTVL.

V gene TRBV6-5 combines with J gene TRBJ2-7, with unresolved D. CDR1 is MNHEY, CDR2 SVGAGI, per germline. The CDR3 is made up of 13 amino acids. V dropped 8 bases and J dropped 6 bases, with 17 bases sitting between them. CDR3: CASRKTGSGEQYF. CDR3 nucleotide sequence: TGTGCCAGCCGTAAGACGGGTTCGGGCGAGCAGTACTTC.